This entry features one T cell receptor (beta chain) sequence. The sample is drawn from a study of control samples from healthy donors and cancer patients. Germline V CDR1 and CDR2: MGHRA, YSYEKL. The CDR3 runs 15 residues. The ends lost 2 bases at V and 6 bases at J; junction bases unmatched: 4. Here immunoSEQ multiplex PCR was the method, and the copy in TCRdb shows in-frame clones only, minus some. This table has about 57,000 clones, 85% to 95% appearing once. This sequence was found in a man aged 25-45 years in good health. The chain joins TRBV4-1 to TRBJ2-2; 9 bases match TRBD1. The specimen sequenced was blood. The CDR3 region is CASSQTGGNAGELFF. CDR3 in DNA: TGCGCCAGCAGCCAAACAGGGGGCAATGCCGGGGAGCTGTTTTTT.